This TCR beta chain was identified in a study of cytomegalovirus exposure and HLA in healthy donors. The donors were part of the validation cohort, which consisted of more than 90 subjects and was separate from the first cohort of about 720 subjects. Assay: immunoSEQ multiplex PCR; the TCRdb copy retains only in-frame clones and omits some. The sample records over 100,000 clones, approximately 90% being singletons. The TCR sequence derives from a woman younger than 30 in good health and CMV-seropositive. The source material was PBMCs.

In DNA, the CDR3 is TGTGCCAGCAGTTCGAATGTCCTGACTCGCTCTGGAAACACCATATATTTT. This translates into CASSSNVLTRSGNTIYF. The gene calls are TRBV28 and TRBJ1-3; D remains ambiguous. Trimming pared 4 bases from V and 0 bases from J, leaving 16 bases between. This CDR3 region has 17 residues. The germline CDR1 and CDR2 sequences are MDHEN and SYDVKM.